Following are 3 T cell receptor beta chains from one sample sequenced in a study of CD8 T cells in ankylosing spondylitis. MiXCR, applied by TCRdb to the 5' RACE reads, yields one record per CDR3 protein. This table has 200,000 to 300,000 distinct CDR3 sequences, roughly 25% appearing once. Sequencing was carried out using blood, either unsorted or a sorted T cell fraction (not recorded which). These receptors were taken from a male donor with ankylosing spondylitis or in good health (not recorded which).

The chain couples TRBV29-1 to TRBJ2-2; TRBD2 aligns across 10 bases. CDR3 length: 15 residues. The J segment lost 7 bases and the V segment lost 4 bases, leaving 9 bases of the junction unmatched. CDR1 is SQVTM and CDR2 is ANQGSEA in the germline V gene. This CDR3 is CSVGQAGGRGGELFF. The CDR3 DNA sequence: TGCAGCGTTGGACAAGCGGGGGGGCGAGGCGGGGAGCTGTTTTTT.

J is TRBJ2-7 and V is TRBV10-3; D is perhaps TRBD1 or TRBD2 (6 bases each). CDR3 length: 11 residues. Trimming cost V 10 bases and J 6 bases, with 13 bases left between them. The germline CDR1 and CDR2 sequences are ENHRY and SYGVKD. Written as DNA, the CDR3 is TGTGCCAGCACCAAGGGGGGCGAGCAGTACTTC. Its translation is CASTKGGEQYF.

This clonotype occurred a few times. The rearrangement joins TRBV12-3 or TRBV12-4 to TRBJ2-3, with D uncertain. The V gene lost 5 bases and the J gene lost 5 bases, with 11 bases spanning the gap. CDR3 length equals 13 residues. The CDR3, as DNA: TGTGCCAGCAGTGCCCAGAATGGAGATACGCAGTATTTT. Translated, it gives CASSAQNGDTQYF.